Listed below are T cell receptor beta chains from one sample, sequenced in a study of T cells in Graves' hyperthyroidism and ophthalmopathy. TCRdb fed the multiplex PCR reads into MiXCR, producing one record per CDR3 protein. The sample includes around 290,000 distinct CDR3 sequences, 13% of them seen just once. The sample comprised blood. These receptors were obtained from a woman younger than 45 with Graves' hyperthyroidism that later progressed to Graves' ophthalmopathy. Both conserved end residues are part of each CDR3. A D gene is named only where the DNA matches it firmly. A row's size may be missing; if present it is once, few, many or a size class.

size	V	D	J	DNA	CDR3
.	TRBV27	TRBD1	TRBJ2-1	TGTGCCAGCAGTTCCCGGGACAGGGTTGGCTACAATGAGCAGTTCTTC	CASSSRDRVGYNEQFF
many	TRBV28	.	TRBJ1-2	TGTGCCAGCAGTTTAGCCGGGATGGAAGGGGCTAGCGGCTACACCTTC	CASSLAGMEGASGYTF
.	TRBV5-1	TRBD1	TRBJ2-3	TGCGCCAGCAGCTTGGTCCAGGGGGCCTTTAGCACAGATACGCAGTATTTT	CASSLVQGAFSTDTQYF
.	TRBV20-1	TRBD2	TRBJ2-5	TGCAGTGCTCCCAAGTCGTCTTGGTGGCGGGAGGGGGGGGAGACCCAGTACTTC	CSAPKSSWWREGGETQYF
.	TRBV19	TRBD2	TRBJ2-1	TGTGCCAGTAGTATTCGTCTAGCGGAGCTCAATGAGCAGTTCTTC	CASSIRLAELNEQFF
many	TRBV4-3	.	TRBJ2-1	TGCGCCAGCAGCCAAGATGGCCTGATAATAGACAATGAGCAGTTCTTC	CASSQDGLIIDNEQFF
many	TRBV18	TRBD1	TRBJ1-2	TGTGCCAGCTCACAACAACCGGGACAGAGAACCTATGGCTACACCTTC	CASSQQPGQRTYGYTF
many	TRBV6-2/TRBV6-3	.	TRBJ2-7	TGTGCCAGCAGTTACGGTTTAGCGCTCCACGAGCAGTACTTC	CASSYGLALHEQYF
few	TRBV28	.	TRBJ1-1	TGTGCCAGCAGTTTATGGAAAAGGGGCACTGAAGCTTTCTTT	CASSLWKRGTEAFF
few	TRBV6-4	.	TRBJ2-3	TGTGCCAGCAGTGAATGGGACGGAGGCACAGATACGCAGTATTTT	CASSEWDGGTDTQYF
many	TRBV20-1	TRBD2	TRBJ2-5	TGCAGTGCAACTAGCGGGAGCTCCCAAGAGACCCAGTACTTC	CSATSGSSQETQYF
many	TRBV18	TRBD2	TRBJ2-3	TGTGCCAGCTCACCACCGGCTTCCGGGAGGGCCGGCACAGATACGCAGTATTTT	CASSPPASGRAGTDTQYF
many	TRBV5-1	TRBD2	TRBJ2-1	TGCGCCAGCAGCTTGGTCTCGGGAGGAGGTGAGCAGTTCTTC	CASSLVSGGGEQFF
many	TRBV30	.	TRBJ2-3	TGTGCCTGGAGTGTATACAGGGAGTTCCCAGATACGCAGTATTTT	CAWSVYREFPDTQYF
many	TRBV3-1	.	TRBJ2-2	TGTGCCAGCAGCCTGAGACCCGGGGAGCTGTTTTTT	CASSLRPGELFF
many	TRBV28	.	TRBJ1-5	TGTGCCAGCAGTTACATTAATCAGCCCCAGCATTTT	CASSYINQPQHF
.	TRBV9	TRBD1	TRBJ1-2	TGTGCCAGCAGCGCAGGGGGTGGCTATGGCTACACCTTC	CASSAGGGYGYTF
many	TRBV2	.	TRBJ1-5	TGTGCCAGCAGTGAAAAGTTACCTGGGCAGCCCCAGCATTTT	CASSEKLPGQPQHF
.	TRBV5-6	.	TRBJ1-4	TGTGCCAGCAGCCTCGGGACGGCAACTAATGAAAAACTGTTTTTT	CASSLGTATNEKLFF
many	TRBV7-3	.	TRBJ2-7	TGTGCCAGCAGCCCCTTTCCCCACGAGCAGTACTTC	CASSPFPHEQYF
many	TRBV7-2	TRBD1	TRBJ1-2	TGTGCCAGCAGCTTAGGGGGACAGGGGATATATGGCTACACCTTC	CASSLGGQGIYGYTF
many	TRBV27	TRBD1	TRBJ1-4	TGTGCCAGCAGTTTAAAGGGGACAGCTAATGAAAAACTGTTTTTT	CASSLKGTANEKLFF
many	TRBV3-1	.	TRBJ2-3	TGTGCCAGCACCGCGTACCCCCAGGATACGCAGTATTTT	CASTAYPQDTQYF
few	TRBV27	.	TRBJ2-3	TGTGCCAGCAGTGCTGGACTGTTAAGAGATACGCAGTATTTT	CASSAGLLRDTQYF
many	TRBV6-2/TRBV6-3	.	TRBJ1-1	TGTGCCGGGGATCGGCCCCGGATCGAAGCTTTCTTT	CAGDRPRIEAFF
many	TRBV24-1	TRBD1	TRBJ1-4	TGTGCCACCATACAGGACAGGGGTGCAACTAATGAAAAACTGTTTTTT	CATIQDRGATNEKLFF
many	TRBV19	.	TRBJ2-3	TGTGCCAGTAGTTATTTGACGGCTGATACGCAGTATTTT	CASSYLTADTQYF
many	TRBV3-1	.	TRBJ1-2	TGTGCCAGCAGCCAGGGGGGCTATGGCTACACCTTC	CASSQGGYGYTF
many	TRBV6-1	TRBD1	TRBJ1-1	TGTGCCAGCAGTTACCGGGGGACAGGGGGGTACCTCAACACTGAAGCTTTCTTT	CASSYRGTGGYLNTEAFF
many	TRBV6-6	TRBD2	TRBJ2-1	TGTGCCAGCAGTTACTCCTTGTGGGAGGGCCGCAATGAGCAGTTCTTC	CASSYSLWEGRNEQFF
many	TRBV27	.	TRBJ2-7	TGTGCCAGCAGTTTATACCGGGGGACAGTCGGCGAGCAGTACTTC	CASSLYRGTVGEQYF
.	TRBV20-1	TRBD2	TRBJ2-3	TGCAGTGCCAATAGCGGGAGGTCGGATACGCAGTATTTT	CSANSGRSDTQYF
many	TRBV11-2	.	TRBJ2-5	TGTGCCAGCAGCCGAGTCAGGGGACGAGCGCTGGCGTCTCGGACCCAGTACTTC	CASSRVRGRALASRTQYF
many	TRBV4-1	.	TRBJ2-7	TGCGCCAGCAGCCAAGAGCCAGGGAACTTCCACGAGCAGTACTTC	CASSQEPGNFHEQYF
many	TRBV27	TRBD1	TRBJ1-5	TGTGCCAGCAGTTTAGAGGGGGCGAGCAATCAGCCCCAGCATTTT	CASSLEGASNQPQHF
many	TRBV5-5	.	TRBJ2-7	TGTGCCAGCAGCTTGGGGTGGAGGGAAGTCTCCTACGAGCAGTACTTC	CASSLGWREVSYEQYF
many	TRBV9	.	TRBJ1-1	TGTGCCAGCAGCCCCAGTTGGGCTGAGGGGTACACTGAAGCTTTCTTT	CASSPSWAEGYTEAFF
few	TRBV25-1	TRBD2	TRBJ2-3	TGTGCCAGCAGTCACCTTGGGGGTGATCTAGCGGGAAAGCTTCGCACAGATACGCAGTATTTT	CASSHLGGDLAGKLRTDTQYF
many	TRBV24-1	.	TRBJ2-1	TGTGCCACCAGCGATAGCTCCTACAATGAGCAGTTCTTC	CATSDSSYNEQFF
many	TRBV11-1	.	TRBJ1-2	TGTGCCAGCAGCGTAGACCCTGACTATGGCTACACCTTC	CASSVDPDYGYTF
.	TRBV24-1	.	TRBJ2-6	TGTGCCACCAGTGATTTCCCCAGGGCGGATGGGGCCAACGTCCTGACTTTC	CATSDFPRADGANVLTF
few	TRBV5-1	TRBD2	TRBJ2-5	TGCGCCAGCAGCTTGGCGTTAGGGCCCGGGACTAGCTTGGAGACCCAGTACTTC	CASSLALGPGTSLETQYF
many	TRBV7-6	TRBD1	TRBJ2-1	TGTGCCAGCAGCTTAGCCGGGACAGGGAGCAATGAGCAGTTCTTC	CASSLAGTGSNEQFF
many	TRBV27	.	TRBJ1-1	TGTGCCAGCAGTTTATTGGGTAAGGGGTTCACTGAAGCTTTCTTT	CASSLLGKGFTEAFF